A single T cell receptor (beta chain) is shown here with its context. The antigen it binds to is not known. The sample comes from a study of cytomegalovirus exposure and HLA in healthy donors listed by TCRdb under 2017. Background on the whole study: In an earlier analysis of several hundred of the donors, 250 to 350 Gb of sequence data and some 100 million unique TCR beta sequences from 180 million or so T cells were reported. Roughly 300 gigabases of sequencing data and around 80 million unique TCR sequences made up an early release that covered roughly 670 HLA-typed donors. The genetic ancestry cluster associated with self-reported Caucasian donors included roughly 84% of the 398 genotyped donors. The study was designed to test whether signatures of past pathogen exposure could be identified by cataloging public T cell receptors. The study profiled the T cell repertoires of hundreds of subjects by immunosequencing and related them to cytomegalovirus serostatus. A separate validation cohort of about 110 different subjects was used in addition to the approximately 700-subject first cohort. To predict cytomegalovirus infection status, the study combined high-throughput TCR immunosequencing, statistical association of individual TCRs with disease status, and machine learning. In a later analysis, previously published TCR beta repertoires from about 670 donors were re-analyzed and high-resolution HLA genotyping was added so that TCR occurrence patterns could be studied. The later analysis used no new phenotypic data to find candidate immune exposures, relying instead on TCR beta sequences and their occurrence across donors. An earlier analysis of more than 450 of the donors used high-throughput TCR beta sequencing to judge whether each TCR beta V gene segment behaved as functional or pseudogenic. Donor age, sex, ethnicity and CMV serostatus were compiled alongside the repertoire data. In a later genetic analysis, genome-wide SNP genotypes for about 60% of the 666 donors were used, and that subset was treated as a discovery cohort. Every repertoire in the discovery cohort had been generated on one and the same sequencing platform. HLA typing included class I and class II loci at four-digit resolution. The number of donors typed differed by locus, with about 629-630 for A, B, C, DRB1 and DQB1, more than 500 for DQA1, about 610 for DPA1, and approximately 470 for DPB1. Because of strong linkage in the cohort, five DR-DQ haplotypes were treated as single units for association and clustering. Across about 380 genotyped donors of the cohort, an average of approximately 240,000 unique TCR beta nucleotide sequences per donor were sequenced, and roughly a sixth of those sequences were non-productive. On the study overall, not on this receptor specifically: In a later analysis, TCR association rates were found to vary across HLA loci, with the most associated TCRs seen for DRB1 alleles and the fewest for HLA-C alleles. In a later genetic analysis, a missense DCLRE1C variant was associated with V-gene and J-gene trimming of TCR beta chains, and the association was replicated in an independent cohort. Assigning TCR associations to individual alleles was difficult when HLA alleles, especially DR and DQ, strongly co-occurred. Roughly uniform sequencing depth across donors was assumed in presence/absence analyses, although this assumption may not hold. This cohort had only TCR beta chains sequenced, and the lack of alpha or paired-chain data limited which features could be detected. A later genetic analysis reported fewer N-insertions in productive TCRs among donors in an Asian-associated ancestry cluster than the roughly 700-donor mean. The classifier was reported to diagnose cytomegalovirus status with high specificity and sensitivity in both the original and validation cohorts. According to the authors, the approach could potentially be generalized to other disease states and immunological phenotypes. While some public TCRs were present in many individuals, most TCR sequences turned up only very rarely across donors. Because some donors lacked HLA typing at each locus, the association tests relied only on the typed subset. The 87-base-pair reads could not distinguish some IMGT-functional V segments, including TRBV6-2 and TRBV6-3, so those segments were excluded. Several of the top co-occurrence clusters appeared to be linked to parvovirus B19, influenza, CMV and Epstein-Barr virus, according to a later analysis. For the cohort, immune exposure information was limited to CMV serostatus. Linkage disequilibrium might explain the correlated functional status among segregating V segments, but an unknown experimental factor could not be excluded. A total of 150 to 200 TCR beta chains were listed by the study as associated with cytomegalovirus. Compared with equally common non-associated chains, HLA-associated TCR beta chains in a later analysis were more clonally expanded and had lower generation probabilities. Specific HLA alleles were associated with 15,000 to 20,000 TCR beta sequences at a false discovery rate of 0.05 in a later analysis. A further reported finding was that TCR beta sequences accurately predicted the HLA-A and HLA-B alleles for most subjects in the first cohort. A cluster of highly shared sequence variants was judged likely to be a technical artifact of the sequencing pipeline. In vitro tests confirmed that a few of the cytomegalovirus-associated TCR beta chains recognize cytomegalovirus antigens. According to a later analysis, most CMV-associated TCR beta chains appeared to be HLA-restricted, and the HLA associations seemed to be driven largely by CMV exposure. Because counts were too low, fewer than 20 rarely observed V segments, including chromosome 9 orphons, were excluded from the earlier analysis of around 640 of the donors. Broadly in line with IMGT annotations, most TCR beta V segments showed up in productive rearrangements about 90% or about 30% of the time in an earlier analysis of 450 to 750 of the donors.

The cohort consisted of fewer than 700 healthy bone marrow donors. All cohort members were sampled while nominally healthy, although unrecorded immune exposures were likely present. The donor tested CMV seronegative and was one of the 352 seronegative cohort members. Every donor gave a peripheral blood sample, and the peripheral blood mononuclear cells from that sample were used for TCR beta sequencing. The Qiagen DNeasy Blood Extraction Kit was used to extract genomic DNA from the blood cell samples. To prepare the library, the immunoSEQ multiplex PCR assay was applied. A mixture of 60 forward primers for TCR Vbeta segments and 13 reverse primers for TCR Jbeta segments was used in the multiplex PCR. Amplification of the CDR3 region of rearranged TCR beta genes was performed with a multiplex PCR assay on genomic DNA. The amplified TCR beta libraries were sequenced on the Illumina HiSeq System as 87-base-pair reads. On the study's bioinformatics: A later analysis counted about 82 million unique TCR beta chains across the roughly 700 repertoires, and some 12 million of these chains were shared by at least two donors. Raw reads were error-corrected and collapsed into unique sequences by a nearest-neighbor algorithm in which closely related sequences were merged to remove PCR and sequencing errors. Alignment of CDR3 sequences to IMGT reference sequences was used to assign V, D and J gene segments. Each retained sequence needed at least a six-nucleotide match to both a V gene segment and a J gene segment. Rearrangements were classified as productive when the CDR3 lacked stop codons and remained in frame with V and J, and all other rearrangements were classified as non-productive. CDR3 was defined by IMGT convention, running from the second conserved V-encoded cysteine to the conserved J-encoded phenylalanine. In an earlier analysis of roughly 610 of the donors, sequences lacking an unambiguous match to a single V gene segment were excluded. In an earlier analysis of roughly 500 of the donors, V segments were called functional above 56.7% productive rearrangements and were called segregating when the between-donor standard deviation exceeded 5%. To diagnose cytomegalovirus status from the catalog of TCR beta chain sequences, a statistical classification framework was built. V and J gene assignment, in a later analysis, came from comparing TCR nucleotide sequences with IMGT/GENE-DB human TR gene sequences. Using the TCRdist pipeline, a later analysis assigned CDR3 sequences along with most-parsimonious VDJ recombination scenarios. In a later analysis, each TCR beta chain was defined by its CDR3 amino acid sequence together with its V-gene family, and reads lacking a unique V-gene family were excluded. A later analysis removed over 500 highly shared, low-generation-probability nucleotide sequences to deal with suspected cross-contamination and a sequencing artifact. In a later analysis, a clonal expansion index was calculated for each public chain from normalized within-repertoire ranks of inferred template counts. A later analysis computed generation probabilities with a VDJ recombination model fitted to out-of-frame rearrangements, and checked the results against IGoR. In a later analysis, TCR-TCR, TCR-HLA and TCR-CMV co-occurrence was scored with hypergeometric tests, and a repertoire-size bias correction was applied to TCR pairs. To estimate false discovery rates, a later analysis permuted the HLA or CMV assignments 20 times. A later analysis grouped co-occurring TCRs with DBSCAN, adding TCRdist sequence similarity when clustering within HLA-allele-positive subsets. Repertoires with fewer than 30,000 or more than 120,000 public chains were left out of co-occurrence clustering, as were a handful of repertoires with anomalous nucleotide sharing. Imported from immuneACCESS, the table was reduced by TCRdb to in-frame sequences with V and J called. These copies leave out some clones; in studies compared against another copy, an unresolved V gene accounts for under half, and the cause of the remainder is not known. V and J calls and clone size are those listed in that table; D and trimming were worked out from the DNA. The sample table on file contains tens of thousands of clones. In total, the top ten clones hold 2% to 2.5% of the sample.

The germline V gene (reference sequence) gives CDR1 as LNHNV and CDR2 as YYDKDF. The cysteine opens and the phenylalanine closes a CDR3 of 16 amino acids. The sequence is cut down to CDR3 DNA, 48 bases in frame from base 1. V is pruned by 2 bases and J by 5 bases, leaving 9 bases of the junction without a gene match. The sample consisted of PBMCs. The receptor chain draws on TRBV15 and TRBJ2-7; 10 nucleotides in the junction match TRBD1. This TCR came from a female donor in good health and CMV-seronegative. The CDR3 region reads CATSRTGTGVGDEQYF. The bases read TGTGCCACCAGCAGAACCGGGACAGGGGTCGGGGACGAGCAGTACTTC.